This T cell receptor beta chain is from a study of T cells in Graves' hyperthyroidism and ophthalmopathy. Researchers amplified the TCR beta CDR3 regions from RNA transcripts. The HTBI primer set served for first-round RT-PCR of the TCR CDR3. TCRdb re-called the multiplex PCR reads through MiXCR, storing one row per CDR3 protein. Of 600,000 to 650,000 distinct CDR3 sequences detected, around 20% appear once; the ten largest clones hold 34%. This clonotype was observed once. Its antigen is unidentified. Study-level results: Blood also held most thyroid clonotypes expanded beyond 0.001. Prediction of ophthalmopathy progression came a median approximately 6 months pre-onset.

This CDR3 contains 16 residues. Germline V gives CDR1 MNHNS, CDR2 SASEGT. V was pared by 6 bases and J by 4 bases, with 16 bases between. The V gene is TRBV6-1, the J gene TRBJ2-6, with D perhaps TRBD2 (7 bases). The sample comprised blood. This TCR derives from a young man with Graves' ophthalmopathy. The CDR3 region has the DNA TGTGCCAGCAGCCAGTATCGGGGGGCCGGGGCCAACGTCCTGACTTTC. Translating gives CASSQYRGAGANVLTF.